The clone carrying this T cell receptor (beta chain) is medium-sized (0.01 to 0.1%). Its antigen is as yet unknown. The record originates from a study of cytomegalovirus exposure and HLA in healthy donors. The CDR3 spans 14 residues. Germline-derived CDR1 and CDR2 are GTSNPN and SVGIG (reference sequence). V lost 0 bases and J lost 6, with 12 bases in between. Only in-frame clones appear in the TCRdb table, and some are missing; sequencing was by immunoSEQ multiplex PCR. The data contain 100,000 or so clones, approximately 86% of them singletons. Study results and caveats: TCR beta chains numbering more than 150 were designated cytomegalovirus-associated.

Source material: PBMCs. The clonotype was recovered from a woman aged 18-29 years in good health and CMV-seropositive. The chain combines TRBV30 with TRBJ2-1; D unresolved. DNA for the CDR3: TGTGCCTGGAGTGTTAGTAGCCTGGGCAATGAGCAGTTCTTC. It translates to CAWSVSSLGNEQFF.